Listed below are T cell receptor beta chains from one sample, sequenced in a study of Ad26.COV2.S vaccination and SARS-CoV-2 variants. Assay: immunoSEQ multiplex PCR; the TCRdb copy retains only in-frame clones and omits some. The table lists around 300,000 clones, 86% of them singletons, with about 11% in the top ten. Here the sequenced sample was peripheral blood, taken in a trial of Ad26.COV2.S vaccine versus placebo. The receptors were gathered from a person aged 18 to 65 who received the Ad26.COV2.S COVID-19 vaccine or a placebo. Both conserved end residues are part of each CDR3. A D gene is named only where the DNA matches it firmly. A clone size is listed for some rows: how often the clone was seen (once, few, many), or a class if it is expanded.

-,-,TRBV3-1/TRBV3-2,TRBJ2-6,TGTGCCAGCAGCCAAGATGGGAGCGGGCTCAAAGCCTCTGGGGCCAACGTCCTGACTTTC,CASSQDGSGLKASGANVLTF
-,TRBD1,TRBV7-9,TRBJ2-7,TGTGCCAGCAGCACCCGAGGACAGGGGGTGTTGGACGAGCAGTACTTC,CASSTRGQGVLDEQYF
-,-,TRBV28,TRBJ1-2,TGTGCCAGCAGTTTACGGGGGGCAATAGGGTATGGCTACACCTTC,CASSLRGAIGYGYTF
-,-,TRBV6-6,TRBJ1-1,TGTGCCAGCAGTTACGGGGACGTATCGGCCACTGAAGCTTTCTTT,CASSYGDVSATEAFF
-,TRBD2,TRBV5-1,TRBJ2-7,TGCGCCAGCAGCTTGGGGCAGCCGGGGGGCGAGCAGTACTTC,CASSLGQPGGEQYF
-,TRBD1,TRBV27,TRBJ2-5,TGTGCCAGCACTCTTGGGAGGCATCCGGGACAGGACCAAGAGACCCAGTACTTC,CASTLGRHPGQDQETQYF
-,TRBD2,TRBV3-1/TRBV3-2,TRBJ2-3,TGTGCCAGCAGCCAAGGTCCGGGGGGACCTCCGGATACGCAGTATTTT,CASSQGPGGPPDTQYF
-,TRBD1,TRBV19,TRBJ1-1,TGTGCCAGTTCTTCGCGGGACAGGGGGCCAGAAGCTTTCTTT,CASSSRDRGPEAFF
-,-,TRBV5-1,TRBJ1-5,TGCGCCAGCAGCCCGTACCGGGACCTCAATCAGCCCCAGCATTTT,CASSPYRDLNQPQHF
-,-,TRBV14,TRBJ2-7,TGTGCCAGCAGCCAAGGAGCAGGGCGTTTTTCCTACGAGCAGTACTTC,CASSQGAGRFSYEQYF
-,TRBD2,TRBV6-1,TRBJ2-1,TGTGCCAGCAGTGAAGCGGGGGGGACCAATGAGCAGTTCTTC,CASSEAGGTNEQFF
-,-,TRBV15,TRBJ2-1,TGCGCCACCAGCAGAAAGGGGGGGGAGCAGTTCTTC,CATSRKGGEQFF
-,TRBD2,TRBV18,TRBJ2-1,TGTGCCAGCTCACCGAGCGGGGGGGACAATGAGCAGTTCTTC,CASSPSGGDNEQFF
few,-,TRBV2,TRBJ2-7,TGTGCCAGCAGACAGGACTCCTACGAGCAGTACTTC,CASRQDSYEQYF
-,-,TRBV7-9,TRBJ2-1,TGTGCCAACGTGGGGGGCCCCCACAATGAGCAGTTCTTC,CANVGGPHNEQFF
-,-,TRBV12-3/TRBV12-4,TRBJ1-4,TGTGCCAGCACTAGGGGTTCTGAAAAACTGTTTTTT,CASTRGSEKLFF
-,TRBD2,TRBV12-3/TRBV12-4,TRBJ2-5,TGTGCCAGCACCCTACGGGGGGAAACCCAGTACTTC,CASTLRGETQYF
-,-,TRBV9,TRBJ2-2,TGTGCCAGCAGCGAAGCCGTTGTTCCGAACACCGGGGAGCTGTTTTTT,CASSEAVVPNTGELFF
-,-,TRBV10-1,TRBJ2-7,TGCGCCAGCATGGTGTTGAGCGAGCAGTACTTC,CASMVLSEQYF
-,TRBD1,TRBV10-1,TRBJ1-1,TGCGCCAGCAGTCCAGGGGGCACTGAAGCTTTCTTT,CASSPGGTEAFF
-,-,TRBV4-1,TRBJ2-1,TGCGCCAGCAGCCATCCCCTGGGGGCAGTCCGGGGGGAGCAGTTCTTC,CASSHPLGAVRGEQFF
-,-,TRBV12-3/TRBV12-4,TRBJ2-6,TGTGCCACTTCCTACTCTGGGGCCAACGTCCTGACTTTC,CATSYSGANVLTF
-,-,TRBV10-3,TRBJ2-2,TGTGCCATCACTACCGGGCCAAAAACCGGGGAGCTGTTTTTT,CAITTGPKTGELFF
-,TRBD2,TRBV28,TRBJ2-7,TGTGCCAGCAGTTTGCGGGGGGAGGTTTCCTACGAGCAGTACTTC,CASSLRGEVSYEQYF
once,-,TRBV4-1,TRBJ1-4,TGCGCCAGCAGCCGCGAAACGGTAAATGAAAAACTGTTTTTT,CASSRETVNEKLFF
-,TRBD1,TRBV5-5,TRBJ1-6,TGTGCCAGCAGCCCGACAGGGTTAGGTTCACCCCTCCACTTT,CASSPTGLGSPLHF
-,-,TRBV10-3,TRBJ2-7,TGTGCCATCAGGGATACTTTGGGGGAGCAGTACTTC,CAIRDTLGEQYF
-,-,TRBV6-5,TRBJ2-3,TGTGCCAGCAACCACCGGGGGGCCACAGATACGCAGTATTTT,CASNHRGATDTQYF
-,-,TRBV10-3,TRBJ2-3,TGTGCCATCAGTTCGAATAGGGCCTACAGCACAGATACGCAGTATTTT,CAISSNRAYSTDTQYF
-,-,TRBV29-1,TRBJ2-7,TGCAGCGTTGGAGGTCTAGGCTACGAGCAGTACTTC,CSVGGLGYEQYF
-,TRBD2,TRBV3-1/TRBV3-2,TRBJ2-5,TGTGCCAGCAGCCACCAGCGGGAGTGGGAAGAGACCCAGTACTTC,CASSHQREWEETQYF
-,-,TRBV28,TRBJ1-1,TGTGCCAGCAGATATTCCCTGGGAGGCACTGAAGCTTTCTTT,CASRYSLGGTEAFF
once,TRBD2,TRBV6-5,TRBJ2-7,TGTGCCAGCACTGTAACGACGGGGGGAGGGAAGTACTTC,CASTVTTGGGKYF
-,-,TRBV7-2,TRBJ2-5,TGTGCCAGCAGCTACCCGGGACTCCCTCAAGAGACCCAGTACTTC,CASSYPGLPQETQYF
-,-,TRBV6-5,TRBJ2-3,TGTGCCAGCAGTACACCTATGACTAGCACAGATACGCAGTATTTT,CASSTPMTSTDTQYF
-,TRBD1,TRBV5-1,TRBJ1-3,TGCGCCAGCAGCGGACAGGGGGGTTCCTCTGGAAACACCATATATTTT,CASSGQGGSSGNTIYF
-,-,TRBV3-1/TRBV3-2,TRBJ1-4,TGTGCCAGCAGCCAAGAAGGGCGGGGACGAGAAAAACTGTTTTTT,CASSQEGRGREKLFF
many,-,TRBV7-7,TRBJ2-2,TGTGCCAGCAGCTTAGGGCAGAGGGGCACCGGGGAGCTGTTTTTT,CASSLGQRGTGELFF
few,TRBD2,TRBV7-2,TRBJ2-7,TGTGCCAGCAGCTTAGAGCGCGGGGGGGCCTACGAGCAGTACTTC,CASSLERGGAYEQYF
-,-,TRBV6-2/TRBV6-3,TRBJ1-5,TGTGCCAGCAGTTACCGCTGGGGAGATAGCAATCAGCCCCAGCATTTT,CASSYRWGDSNQPQHF